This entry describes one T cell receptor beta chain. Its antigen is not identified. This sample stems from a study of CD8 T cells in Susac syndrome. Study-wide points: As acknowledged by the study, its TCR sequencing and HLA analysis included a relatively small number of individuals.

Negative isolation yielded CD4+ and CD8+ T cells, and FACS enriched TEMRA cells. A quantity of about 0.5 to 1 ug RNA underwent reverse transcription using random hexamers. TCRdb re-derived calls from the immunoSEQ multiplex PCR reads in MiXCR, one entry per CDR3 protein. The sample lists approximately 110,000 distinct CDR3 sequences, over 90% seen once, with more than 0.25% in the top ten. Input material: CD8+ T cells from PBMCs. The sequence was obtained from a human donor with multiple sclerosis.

The CDR3: CASSIGQANEQFF. DNA for the CDR3: TGTGCCAGTAGTATAGGACAGGCTAATGAGCAGTTCTTC. The chain combines TRBV19 with TRBJ2-1; weak D call: TRBD1 (6 bases). The CDR3 runs 13 residues. Germline-derived CDR1 and CDR2 are LNHDA and SQIVND (reference sequence). Trimming took 1 base from V and 7 from J, leaving 8 bases between them. The full variable domain, rest sourced from reference TRBV19 and TRBJ2-1, is DGGITQSPKYLFRKEGQNVTLSCEQNLNHDAMYWYRQDPGQGLRLIYYSQIVNDFQKGDIAEGYSVSREKKESFPLTVTSAQKNPTAFYLCASSIGQANEQFFGPGTRLTVL.